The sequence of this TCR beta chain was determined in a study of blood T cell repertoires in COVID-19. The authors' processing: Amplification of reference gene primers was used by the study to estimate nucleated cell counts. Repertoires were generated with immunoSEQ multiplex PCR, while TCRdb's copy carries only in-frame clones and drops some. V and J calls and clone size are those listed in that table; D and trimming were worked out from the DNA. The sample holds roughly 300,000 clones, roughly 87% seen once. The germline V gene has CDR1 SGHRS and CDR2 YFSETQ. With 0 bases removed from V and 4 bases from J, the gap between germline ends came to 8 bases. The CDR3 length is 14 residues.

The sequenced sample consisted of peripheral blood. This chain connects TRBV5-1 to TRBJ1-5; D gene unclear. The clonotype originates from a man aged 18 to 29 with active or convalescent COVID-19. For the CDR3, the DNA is TGCGCCAGCAGCTTGGGACGAGGGAATCAGCCCCAGCATTTT. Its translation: CASSLGRGNQPQHF.